This T cell receptor (beta chain) was sequenced during a study of cytomegalovirus exposure and HLA in healthy donors. General observations from the study: Three chains linked to CMV were shown in vitro to be specific for CMV antigens. Cytomegalovirus association was listed for 164 TCR beta chains.

PCR was performed using 60 Vbeta and 13 Jbeta primers. Some clones are missing from TCRdb's copy, which holds only in-frame ones; the method was immunoSEQ multiplex PCR. The table records 270,000 or so clones, approximately 91% of them present only once. From germline, CDR1 is LGHNT and CDR2 FRNRAP. V gave up 6 bases and J gave up 1 base; unmatched junction bases: 0. The CDR3 contains 15 residues. To note about this clone: Its antigen is undetermined.

The TCR comes from a girl between 2 and 10 years old in good health and CMV-seronegative. The sample taken for sequencing was PBMCs. The rearrangement joins TRBV12-5 to TRBJ2-7; 16 nucleotides line up with TRBD2. The DNA of the CDR3 is TGTGCTAGTGGGGGACTAGCGGGAGGGTCCTACGAGCAGTACTTC. Translated: CASGGLAGGSYEQYF.